The 23 T cell receptor beta chains listed next were all sequenced from one sample in a study of cytomegalovirus exposure and HLA in healthy donors. In the PCR, 60 Vbeta and 13 Jbeta primers were used. Only in-frame clones appear in the TCRdb table, and some are missing; sequencing was by immunoSEQ multiplex PCR. The table records about 130,000 clones, around 80% of them present only once. Sequencing was performed on PBMCs. Receptor source: a boy aged 2 to 10 in good health and CMV-seronegative.

A remark on this clone: This specimen includes other DNA sequences encoding the same CDR3. The V call is TRBV5-1, the J call TRBJ1-3; 10 bases are a match to TRBD1. Looked up from germline, CDR1 is SGHRS and CDR2 is YFSETQ. The CDR3 loop spans 15 amino acids. Losses at the gene ends were 4 bases for V and 2 bases for J; bases not matched to a gene: 3. CDR3 in DNA: TGCGCCAGCAGCCTGGGACAGGGGACTGGAAACACCATATATTTT. It yields the protein CASSLGQGTGNTIYF. Variable domain in full (rest from reference TRBV5-1 and TRBJ1-3): KAGVTQTPRYLIKTRGQQVTLSCSPISGHRSVSWYQQTPGQGLQFLFEYFSETQRNKGNFPGRFSGRQFSNSRSEMNVSTLELGDSALYLCASSLGQGTGNTIYFGEGSWLTVV.

This clone was seen only once. V gene TRBV5-1 combines with J gene TRBJ1-3; 7 bases map to TRBD1. Germline-derived CDR1 and CDR2 are SGHRS and YFSETQ. The CDR3 spans 14 residues. The V and J ends lost 1 base and 7 bases, in that order; junction bases with no gene match: 5. The CDR3 DNA is TGCGCCAGCAGCTTGCAGGGGGATAGGAACACCATATATTTT. Its translation: CASSLQGDRNTIYF.

The gene calls are TRBV6-5 and TRBJ2-3; D call uncertain. This CDR3 spans 16 amino acids. Germline CDR1 is MNHEY and CDR2 is SVGAGI. V was pared by 0 bases and J by 0 bases, with 10 bases between. DNA for the CDR3: TGTGCCAGCAGTTACTCACGCCGGGTTAGCACAGATACGCAGTATTTT. Translation gives CASSYSRRVSTDTQYF.

A remark on this clone: Sequence at one end of the junction differs from germline and may be a read error. Additional DNA sequences in this sample encode the identical CDR3. The chain couples TRBV18 to TRBJ1-4; no definite D call. The CDR3 spans 17 residues. From germline, CDR1 is KGHSH and CDR2 LQKENI. The chain's CDR3 is CASSSVAFPATNEKLFF. CDR3 DNA: TGTGCCAGCTCATCGGTCGCCTTTCCTGCAACTAATGAGAAACTGTTTTTT.

The rearrangement joins TRBV6-4 to TRBJ2-6, with 7 bases aligning to TRBD1. Germline assignment: CDR1 MRHNA and CDR2 SNTAGT. The CDR3 runs to 16 residues. J gave up 0 bases and V 3 bases, and 2 bases lay outside the gene matches. CDR3 region: CASSEGQPSGANVLTF. CDR3 DNA sequence: TGTGCCAGCAGTGAGGGACAGCCCTCTGGGGCCAACGTCCTGACTTTC.

The CDR3 coding sequence is TGTGCCAGCAGCTTAATGGTAGCGGGTTTCGGCACAGATACGCAGTATTTT. Its translation: CASSLMVAGFGTDTQYF. The chain links TRBV7-3 to TRBJ2-3; 7 bases match TRBD2. Germline V lookup: CDR1 SGHTA, CDR2 FQGTGA. The CDR3 sequence is 17 residues long. V shed 1 base and J 1 base; nucleotides not matched to a gene: 8. Full variable domain (rest looked up from reference TRBV7-3 and TRBJ2-3): GAGVSQTPSNKVTEKGKYVELRCDPISGHTALYWYRQSLGQGPEFLIYFQGTGAADDSGLPNDRFFAVRPEGSVSTLKIQRTERGDSAVYLCASSLMVAGFGTDTQYFGPGTRLTVL.

The chain combines TRBV7-3 with TRBJ2-2, with 7 nucleotides matching TRBD2. The CDR3 length is 15 residues. Unmatched junction bases numbered 8, after V lost 5 bases and J lost 5 bases. Per the germline V gene, CDR1 is SGHTA and CDR2 is FQGTGA. The CDR3 spells CASSLGLVGTGELFF. CDR3 in DNA: TGTGCCAGCAGCCTTGGACTAGTAGGGACCGGGGAGCTGTTTTTT.

The chain joins TRBV6-5 to TRBJ1-1; tentative D call: TRBD1 (5 bases). This CDR3 comprises 12 residues. V was shortened by 10 bases and J by 6 bases, with 15 bases between the two germline ends. Germline V gene lookup returns CDR1 MNHEY and CDR2 SVGAGI. This CDR3 reads CATLRGGPEAFF. The CDR3 nucleotides are TGTGCCACCCTACGGGGGGGACCTGAAGCTTTCTTT.

The chain employs TRBV12-5 and TRBJ1-6; 9 nucleotides agree with TRBD1. The germline V gene encodes CDR1 LGHNT and CDR2 FRNRAP. Unmatched junction bases numbered 7, after V lost 2 bases and J lost 14 bases. This CDR3 is 14 amino acids long. CDR3 amino acids: CASGLLQGARSLHF. The CDR3 DNA is TGTGCTAGTGGTTTGTTACAGGGGGCGAGGTCCCTCCACTTT.

This chain links TRBV6-5 with TRBJ1-4, with D maybe TRBD1 (5 bases). Germline V gene sequence: CDR1 MNHEY, CDR2 SVGAGI. This CDR3 is 13 amino acids long. V shed 4 bases and J shed 8 bases, with 11 bases lying between them. DNA for the CDR3: TGTGCCAGCAGTTCCGGACACCCAGAAAAACTGTTTTTT. This encodes CASSSGHPEKLFF.

Regarding this clone: The sample holds other DNA sequences that translate to the same CDR3. The chain has TRBV5-1 and TRBJ1-1; D remains unclear. Trimming left V 6 bases short and J 4 bases short, with 10 bases between. Per the germline V gene, CDR1 is SGHRS and CDR2 is YFSETQ. The CDR3 is 12 residues long. CDR3: CASNSGGTEAFF. CDR3 DNA sequence: TGCGCCAGCAACAGTGGAGGCACTGAAGCTTTCTTT.

The J gene is TRBJ2-1, the V gene TRBV19; TRBD2 agrees at 8 bases. Germline trimming cut 3 bases from V and 0 bases from J; bases unmatched to any gene: 4. The CDR3 loop spans 16 amino acids. Germline assignment: CDR1 LNHDA and CDR2 SQIVND (reference sequence). The CDR3 DNA reads TGTGCCAGTAGTATGACTAGCGCGACCTCCTACAATGAGCAGTTCTTC. Translation gives CASSMTSATSYNEQFF.

The genes are TRBV10-3 and TRBJ1-2; no definite D call. The CDR3 contains 16 residues. Trimming removed 1 base from V and 0 bases from J, with 12 bases in between. Per the germline V gene, CDR1 is ENHRY and CDR2 is SYGVKD. The CDR3 DNA reads as TGTGCCATCAGTGAGTTGAGGGCCCAAGCTAACTATGGCTACACCTTC. Its protein product is CAISELRAQANYGYTF.

The chain couples TRBV30 to TRBJ1-1; 7 nucleotides match TRBD1. The CDR3 is made up of 13 amino acids. The germline V gene has CDR1 GTSNPN and CDR2 SVGIG (reference sequence). V was clipped by 5 bases and J by 1 base; unmatched bases: 4. CDR3 residues: CAWGDRENTEAFF. DNA of the CDR3: TGTGCCTGGGGCGACAGGGAGAACACTGAAGCTTTCTTT. The full variable domain, rest sourced from reference TRBV30 and TRBJ1-1, is SQTIHQWPATLVQPVGSPLSLECTVEGTSNPNLYWYRQAAGRGLQLLFYSVGIGQISSEVPQNLSASRPQDRQFILSSKKLLLSDSGFYLCAWGDRENTEAFFGQGTRLTVV.

This chain connects TRBV12-5 to TRBJ2-3; perhaps TRBD2 as D (5 bases). The CDR3 covers 14 residues. The germline V gene has CDR1 LGHNT and CDR2 FRNRAP. V lost 5 bases, J lost 2 bases, and 11 bases lay in between. The CDR3 spells CASGPGSPTDTQYF. CDR3 sequence (DNA): TGTGCTAGTGGTCCGGGGTCCCCCACAGATACGCAGTATTTT.

A note on this clone: At the DNA level, this CDR3 is encoded by other sequences in the same sample as well. V gene TRBV6-4 combines with J gene TRBJ2-3; tentative D call: TRBD2 (5 bases). The CDR3 consists of 13 residues. Germline CDR1 and CDR2: MRHNA and SNTAGT. V was cut by 4 bases and J by 1 base, with 6 bases left in between. CDR3 amino acids: CASSGSGTDTQYF. The CDR3 coding sequence is TGTGCCAGCAGTGGTAGCGGCACAGATACGCAGTATTTT.

This chain links TRBV2 with TRBJ1-3, with unresolved D. V lost 3 bases and J 0 bases, leaving 9 bases between the germline ends. The germline CDR1 and CDR2 sequences are SNHLY and FYNNEI. The CDR3 consists of 15 residues. The CDR3 region has the DNA TGTGCCAGCAGTGAGGGCAGCAGCTCTGGAAACACCATATATTTT. This gives the protein CASSEGSSSGNTIYF.

In this sample, this clone turned up a few times. The V gene is TRBV9, the J gene TRBJ1-2, with TRBD1 matching over 7 bases. V trimming: 4 bases; J trimming: 4 bases; junction bases outside the gene matches: 7. Germline assignment: CDR1 SGDLS and CDR2 YYNGEE. The CDR3 is 14 residues long. The CDR3 DNA sequence: TGTGCCAGCAGCCCATGGGACAGCTCCTATGGCTACACCTTC. This codes for CASSPWDSSYGYTF.

The chain joins TRBV18 to TRBJ2-7, with a weak D call TRBD2 (5 bases). V was shortened by 3 bases and J by 5 bases, with 8 bases between the two germline ends. CDR1 and CDR2 from the germline V gene are KGHSH and LQKENI. The CDR3 loop spans 12 amino acids. DNA of the CDR3: TGTGCCAGCTCACCCTTGGGAGACGAGCAGTACTTC. This translates into CASSPLGDEQYF.

The rearrangement links TRBV10-1 to TRBJ2-3; TRBD2 agrees at 8 bases. This CDR3 is 14 amino acids long. V was clipped by 5 bases and J by 5 bases; unmatched bases: 6. Germline V gene sequence: CDR1 WNHNN, CDR2 SYGVQD (reference sequence). In DNA form, the CDR3 reads TGCGCCAGCAGTAGAGCGGGAGAGGTAGATACGCAGTATTTT. It specifies CASSRAGEVDTQYF.

The table lists this clone with a few counts. This chain connects TRBV5-1 to TRBJ2-2; D possibly corresponds to TRBD1 (5 bases). The V and J ends lost 0 bases and 1 base respectively, with 7 bases between them. This CDR3 has 15 amino acids. From germline, CDR1 is SGHRS and CDR2 YFSETQ. CDR3: CASSLGTGNTGELFF. CDR3 sequence (DNA): TGCGCCAGCAGCTTGGGCACAGGGAACACCGGGGAGCTGTTTTTT.

The rearrangement uses TRBV5-1 and TRBJ2-3; the D gene is possibly TRBD1 (5 bases). The CDR3 sequence is 17 residues long. V dropped 0 bases and J dropped 5 bases, with 19 bases sitting between them. Germline values: CDR1 SGHRS, CDR2 YFSETQ. In DNA form, the CDR3 reads TGCGCCAGCAGCTTGGATCCAGGGTCGACAACTTTAGATACGCAGTATTTT. This translates into CASSLDPGSTTLDTQYF.

The chain carries TRBV25-1 and TRBJ2-7, with a weak D call TRBD1 (6 bases). Germline V gene data show CDR1 as MGHDK and CDR2 as SYGVNS. The CDR3 runs to 15 residues. Trimming left V 0 bases short and J 6 bases short, with 15 bases between. CDR3: CASSEYNRDSFEQYF. The CDR3, as DNA: TGTGCCAGCAGTGAATATAACAGGGATTCGTTCGAGCAGTACTTC.